This T cell receptor (beta chain) was captured by sequencing in a study of cytomegalovirus exposure and HLA in healthy donors (dated by TCRdb to 2016 to 2017). Background for the entire study: According to an earlier analysis of 550 to 700 of the donors, roughly 180 million T cells yielded some 120 million unique TCR beta sequences and 276 Gb of sequence data. The later analysis used no new phenotypic data to find candidate immune exposures, relying instead on TCR beta sequences and their occurrence across donors. High-throughput TCR immunosequencing, statistical association of individual TCRs with disease status, and machine learning were combined to predict cytomegalovirus infection status. Across some 400 genotyped donors of the cohort, an average of about 220,000 unique TCR beta nucleotide sequences per donor were sequenced, and roughly a sixth of those sequences were non-productive. The number of donors typed differed by locus, with roughly 629-640 for A, B, C, DRB1 and DQB1, around 500 for DQA1, 600 to 610 for DPA1, and over 400 for DPB1. In a later genetic analysis, genome-wide SNP genotypes for 398 of the 666 donors were used, and that subset was treated as a discovery cohort. Donor age, sex, ethnicity and CMV serostatus were compiled together with the repertoire data. An earlier analysis of 587 of the donors applied high-throughput TCR beta sequencing to assess whether each TCR beta V gene segment acted as functional or pseudogenic. The study used immunosequencing to profile the T cell repertoires of around 600 subjects and linked those repertoires to cytomegalovirus serostatus. In addition to the first cohort of 666 subjects, a separate validation cohort of approximately 130 different subjects was used. Of the 350 to 450 genotyped donors, 70% to 90% were placed in the genetic ancestry cluster associated with self-reported Caucasian donors. The aim of the study was to test whether cataloging public T cell receptors could identify signatures of past pathogen exposure. Because of strong linkage in the cohort, roughly five DR-DQ haplotypes were treated as single units for association and clustering. A later analysis re-examined previously published TCR beta repertoires from roughly 720 donors and added high-resolution HLA genotyping to investigate patterns of TCR occurrence. An early release covering some 640 HLA-typed donors comprised approximately 300 gigabases of sequencing data and approximately 85 million unique TCR sequences. HLA typing covered class I and class II loci at four-digit resolution. All discovery cohort repertoires had been generated using a single sequencing platform.

What the authors observed across the whole study: Because counts were too low, seventeen rarely observed V segments, including chromosome 9 orphons, were left out of the earlier analysis of a few hundred of the donors. Specific HLA alleles were associated with over 15,000 TCR beta sequences at a false discovery rate of 0.05 in a later analysis. An earlier analysis of several hundred of the donors showed that most TCR beta V segments appeared in productive rearrangements either about 90% or about 30% of the time, which broadly matched IMGT annotations. According to the authors, the approach could potentially be generalized to other disease states and immunological phenotypes. Across donors, most TCR sequences were observed very rarely, whereas some public TCRs were present in many individuals. In a later analysis, several top co-occurrence clusters were reported to appear linked to parvovirus B19, influenza, CMV and Epstein-Barr virus. Immune exposure information for the cohort was limited to CMV serostatus. A cluster of highly shared sequence variants was judged likely to be a technical artifact of the sequencing pipeline. A further reported finding was that TCR beta sequences accurately predicted the HLA-A and HLA-B alleles for most subjects in the first cohort. Sequencing depth was assumed to be roughly uniform across donors in the presence/absence analyses, though that assumption may not hold. Linkage disequilibrium might explain the correlated functional status among segregating V segments, but an unknown experimental factor could not be excluded. A later analysis found that HLA-associated TCR beta chains were more clonally expanded and had lower generation probabilities than equally common non-associated chains. Only TCR beta chains were sequenced in this cohort, and the absence of alpha or paired-chain data limited detectable features. In a later analysis, the rate of TCR association differed among HLA loci, with DRB1 alleles having the most associated TCRs and HLA-C alleles having the fewest. The classifier was reported to diagnose cytomegalovirus status with high specificity and sensitivity in both the original and validation cohorts. Assigning TCR associations to individual alleles was difficult when HLA alleles, especially DR and DQ, strongly co-occurred. Because the 87-base-pair reads could not distinguish some IMGT-functional V segments, including TRBV6-2 and TRBV6-3, those segments were excluded. Most CMV-associated TCR beta chains appeared to be HLA-restricted in a later analysis, and the HLA associations seemed to be driven largely by CMV exposure. In vitro tests confirmed that three of the cytomegalovirus-associated TCR beta chains recognize cytomegalovirus antigens. According to a later genetic analysis, donors in an Asian-associated ancestry cluster had fewer N-insertions in productive TCRs than the approximately 650-donor mean. The study gave a list of 150 to 200 TCR beta chains associated with cytomegalovirus. V-gene and J-gene trimming of TCR beta chains was associated with a missense DCLRE1C variant in a later genetic analysis, and the association was replicated in an independent cohort. Because HLA typing was unavailable for some donors at each locus, only the typed subset was used in association tests.

The CDR3 holds 15 amino acids from the cysteine to the phenylalanine. Only the CDR3 part of the read is kept: 45 bases, read in frame from the first base. Trimmed from V: 1 base; trimmed from J: 6 bases; junction bases lacking a gene match: 0. CDR1 is given as MNHNS and CDR2 as SASEGT, both from the germline V gene. The cohort consisted of 600 or so healthy bone marrow donors. At the time of sampling, all cohort members were nominally healthy, though unrecorded immune exposures were likely present. The donor was CMV seropositive and belonged to the group of 250 to 300 seropositive cohort members. A peripheral blood sample was collected from each donor, and TCR beta sequencing was performed on peripheral blood mononuclear cells. The Qiagen DNeasy Blood Extraction Kit was used to extract genomic DNA from the blood cell samples. Concerning this clone: Its antigen has not been determined. Base qualities are not at hand, and no much larger clone is one base apart.

Receptor amplification or capture employed the immunoSEQ multiplex PCR assay. For the multiplex PCR, a mixture combining 60 forward primers for TCR Vbeta segments and 13 reverse primers for TCR Jbeta segments was used. A multiplex PCR assay on genomic DNA amplified the CDR3 region of rearranged TCR beta genes. The amplified TCR beta libraries were sequenced on the Illumina HiSeq System as 87-base-pair reads. The original methods were these. A later analysis tallied tens of millions of unique TCR beta chains across the 700 or so repertoires, and about 12 million of those chains were shared by two or more donors. To remove PCR and sequencing errors, raw reads were error-corrected and collapsed into unique sequences using a nearest-neighbor algorithm that merged closely related sequences. CDR3 sequences were aligned to IMGT reference sequences to assign V, D and J gene segments. For a sequence to be retained, at least a six-nucleotide match to both a V gene segment and a J gene segment was required. A rearrangement counted as productive if the CDR3 had no stop codons and remained in frame with V and J, and every other rearrangement counted as non-productive. CDR3 was defined according to IMGT convention as the region running from the second conserved V-encoded cysteine to the conserved J-encoded phenylalanine. Sequences without an unambiguous match to a single V gene segment were excluded from the earlier analysis of 450 to 650 of the donors. In an earlier analysis of approximately 590 of the donors, V segments were called functional above 56.7% productive rearrangements and were called segregating when the between-donor standard deviation exceeded 5%. To diagnose cytomegalovirus status from the catalog of TCR beta chain sequences, a statistical classification framework was built. In a later analysis, V and J genes were assigned by comparing TCR nucleotide sequences against IMGT/GENE-DB human TR gene sequences. The TCRdist pipeline was used in a later analysis to assign CDR3 sequences and most-parsimonious VDJ recombination scenarios. In a later analysis, each TCR beta chain was defined by its CDR3 amino acid sequence together with its V-gene family, and reads lacking a unique V-gene family were excluded. To address suspected cross-contamination and a sequencing artifact, a later analysis removed under 600 highly shared, low-generation-probability nucleotide sequences. In a later analysis, a clonal expansion index for each public chain was calculated from normalized within-repertoire ranks of inferred template counts. A later analysis computed generation probabilities with a VDJ recombination model fitted to out-of-frame rearrangements, and checked the results against IGoR. In a later analysis, TCR-TCR, TCR-HLA and TCR-CMV co-occurrence was scored with hypergeometric tests, and a repertoire-size bias correction was applied to TCR pairs. In a later analysis, false discovery rates were estimated by permuting HLA or CMV assignments 20 times. In a later analysis, co-occurring TCRs were grouped with DBSCAN, and TCRdist sequence similarity was added when clustering was performed within HLA-allele-positive subsets. Repertoires with fewer than 30,000 or more than 120,000 public chains were left out of co-occurrence clustering, as were five repertoires with anomalous nucleotide sharing. TCRdb carries this immuneACCESS record with in-frame sequences only. Its versions omit some clonotypes, under half of them owing to an unresolved V gene in the studies checked, with the rest unexplained. The D gene and trimming were derived from the DNA, and the V and J assignments and clone size from that table. For this sample there are 95,000 to 110,000 clones; 60% to 80% appear just once. Of the sample, approximately 3.7% falls within the top ten clones.

This sequence uses TRBV6-1 and TRBJ2-1, with 13 junctional bases fitting TRBD2. The sample comprised PBMCs. This TCR derives from a man in his fifties in good health and CMV-seropositive. The sequence in DNA is TGTGCCAGCAGTGAAGGGACTAGCGGGAGCAATGAGCAGTTCTTC. Its protein is CASSEGTSGSNEQFF.